This T cell receptor beta chain derives from a study of graft-versus-host responses after intestinal transplantation. TCRdb's table, derived via immunoSEQ multiplex PCR, lists solely in-frame clones and lacks some. The table lists approximately 6,400 clones, around a fifth of them singletons. Whole-study results and caveats: Researchers found GvH clones in recipient marrow, and some showed up first in ileum or blood.

The CDR3 length is 15 residues. J lost 3 bases, V lost 2 bases, and 4 bases had no gene match. Germline V lookup: CDR1 MGHDK, CDR2 SYGVNS. The genes are TRBV25-1 and TRBJ2-1, with 7 positions matching TRBD1. The sequencing used alloreactive CD4+ T cells from a mixed lymphocyte reaction culture, collected before transplantation. This sample's subset: CFSE-low proliferating T cells sorted from approximately 6-day pre-transplant mixed lymphocyte reaction (GvH or HvG direction). This TCR was recovered from a human patient who was an organ donor for intestinal transplantation. CDR3 bases: TGTGCCAGCAGTGAAACGGGACAGTTCTACAATGAGCAGTTCTTC. This gives the protein CASSETGQFYNEQFF. The whole variable domain, filled in from reference TRBV25-1 and TRBJ2-1, reads EADIYQTPRYLVIGTGKKITLECSQTMGHDKMYWYQQDPGMELHLIHYSYGVNSTEKGDLSSESTVSRIRTEHFPLTLESARPSHTSQYLCASSETGQFYNEQFFGPGTRLTVL.